This T cell receptor beta chain was documented in a study of a mutant IDH1 vaccine in newly diagnosed glioma. Assay used: immunoSEQ multiplex PCR; TCRdb lists only in-frame clones, some missing. Of tens of thousands of clones in the sample, more than 75% were seen once. This CDR3 spans 15 amino acids. V lost 5 bases and J lost 2, with 10 bases in between. In germline, CDR1 is SEHNR, CDR2 FQNEAQ (reference sequence). Regarding time point: week 35, safety follow-up. In every dose of vaccine, 300 ug of mutant IDH1 20-mer peptide was given alongside topical imiquimod. There are a few counts of this clone. Its antigen is not identified.

The sequences come from PBMCs, collected from a glioma patient whose treatment included an IDH1 peptide vaccine. This chain uses TRBV7-9 with TRBJ2-6; the D is unclear. The source of this sequence is a man aged 30 to 39 with glioma. Here the CDR3 reads CASSPRTAGANVLTF. In DNA form, the CDR3 reads TGTGCCAGCAGCCCCCGAACGGCTGGGGCCAACGTCCTGACTTTC.